Listed below are T cell receptor beta chains from one sample, sequenced in a study of OX40 agonist ivuxolimab in advanced cancers. The protocol was immunoSEQ multiplex PCR, while the TCRdb copy is restricted to in-frame clones and leaves out a portion. Here the sample spans roughly 63,000 clones, around 86% being singletons. Sequences were derived from CD4+ or CD8+ T cells sorted from blood, sampled in a trial of the OX40 agonist ivuxolimab. The source of these receptors is an adult with an advanced solid tumor such as melanoma, head and neck, liver or kidney cancer. The CDR3 runs from the conserved cysteine through the conserved F or W. Fields, in order: J gene, D gene, V gene, clone size, CDR3 DNA, CDR3 protein. The D gene is left open where the match is weak. Expanded clones get a size class; other rows say once, few or many, or leave the size out.

j_gene: TRBJ2-3
d_gene: TRBD1
v_gene: TRBV5-1
abundance: .
CDR3nt: TGCGCCAGCAGCGTAGACAGGGGGGGCGCAGATACGCAGTATTTT
CDR3aa: CASSVDRGGADTQYF

j_gene: TRBJ2-7
d_gene: .
v_gene: TRBV11-2
abundance: .
CDR3nt: TGTGCCAGCAGCCCCCACGGGGAATCCTACGAGCAGTACTTC
CDR3aa: CASSPHGESYEQYF

j_gene: TRBJ2-6
d_gene: .
v_gene: TRBV6-5
abundance: .
CDR3nt: TGTGCCAGCAGTTACGGTAGCTCTGGGGCCAACGTCCTGACTTTC
CDR3aa: CASSYGSSGANVLTF

j_gene: TRBJ1-3
d_gene: .
v_gene: TRBV10-3
abundance: .
CDR3nt: TGTGCCACCCGGGAAAACACCATATATTTT
CDR3aa: CATRENTIYF

j_gene: TRBJ1-5
d_gene: .
v_gene: TRBV15
abundance: .
CDR3nt: TGTGCCACCAGCAGAGATTCGGGAGGCAATCAGCCCCAGCATTTT
CDR3aa: CATSRDSGGNQPQHF

j_gene: TRBJ1-6
d_gene: .
v_gene: TRBV7-6
abundance: few
CDR3nt: TGTGCCAGCAGCTCTAAGACAGGTTTCGATTCACCCCTCCACTTT
CDR3aa: CASSSKTGFDSPLHF

j_gene: TRBJ2-3
d_gene: TRBD2
v_gene: TRBV7-2
abundance: .
CDR3nt: TGTGCCAGCAGCTTTAGCGGGGGGGCTGGAACAGATACGCAGTATTTT
CDR3aa: CASSFSGGAGTDTQYF

j_gene: TRBJ1-2
d_gene: .
v_gene: TRBV11-2
abundance: .
CDR3nt: TGTGCCAGCAGCTCAGGTTTAGGATATGGCTACACCTTC
CDR3aa: CASSSGLGYGYTF

j_gene: TRBJ2-7
d_gene: .
v_gene: TRBV2
abundance: .
CDR3nt: TGTGCCAGCAGCGGGACCTACGAGCAGTACTTC
CDR3aa: CASSGTYEQYF

j_gene: TRBJ2-7
d_gene: TRBD2
v_gene: TRBV7-2
abundance: .
CDR3nt: TGTGCCAGCAGCATTAGACTAGCGGGGGCCGAGCAGTACTTC
CDR3aa: CASSIRLAGAEQYF

j_gene: TRBJ1-2
d_gene: .
v_gene: TRBV5-7
abundance: once
CDR3nt: TGTGCCAGCAGCTTAAGGGCAGAAGAAAGCGGCTACACCTTC
CDR3aa: CASSLRAEESGYTF

j_gene: TRBJ2-3
d_gene: .
v_gene: TRBV7-2
abundance: few
CDR3nt: TGTGCCAGCAGCTTTCTTAGAGATACGCAGTATTTT
CDR3aa: CASSFLRDTQYF

j_gene: TRBJ2-7
d_gene: TRBD1
v_gene: TRBV14
abundance: once
CDR3nt: TGTGCCAGCAGCCAACCGGGACAGGGCAACTACGAGCAGTACTTC
CDR3aa: CASSQPGQGNYEQYF

j_gene: TRBJ2-3
d_gene: TRBD2
v_gene: TRBV5-4
abundance: .
CDR3nt: TGTGCCAGCAGCGGAGCCTTAGCGGGGGAGACAGATACGCAGTATTTT
CDR3aa: CASSGALAGETDTQYF

j_gene: TRBJ2-3
d_gene: TRBD1
v_gene: TRBV7-3
abundance: .
CDR3nt: TGTGCCAGCAGCTTAGGGACAGGGATTGATACGCAGTATTTT
CDR3aa: CASSLGTGIDTQYF

j_gene: TRBJ1-1
d_gene: TRBD1
v_gene: TRBV5-1
abundance: .
CDR3nt: TGCGCCAGTTCACAGGGGGCCCAGAACACTGAAGCTTTCTTT
CDR3aa: CASSQGAQNTEAFF

j_gene: TRBJ2-5
d_gene: .
v_gene: TRBV11-3
abundance: .
CDR3nt: TGTGCCAGCAGCTCCTTGACTGGGGGGCAAGAGACCCAGTACTTC
CDR3aa: CASSSLTGGQETQYF

j_gene: TRBJ2-3
d_gene: .
v_gene: TRBV6-5
abundance: .
CDR3nt: TGTGCCAGCAGTCAACAGGGATTTACAGATACGCAGTATTTT
CDR3aa: CASSQQGFTDTQYF

j_gene: TRBJ1-5
d_gene: .
v_gene: TRBV7-2
abundance: .
CDR3nt: TGTGCCAGCAGCTTAGATATTGGGGCGCATCAGCCCCAGCATTTT
CDR3aa: CASSLDIGAHQPQHF

j_gene: TRBJ1-1
d_gene: TRBD1
v_gene: TRBV5-1
abundance: medium-sized
CDR3nt: TGCGCCACCAGGGGGGACACTGAAGCTTTCTTT
CDR3aa: CATRGDTEAFF

j_gene: TRBJ2-5
d_gene: .
v_gene: TRBV6-5
abundance: .
CDR3nt: TGTGCCAGCAGCGTCGACAGCCGAGAGACCCAGTACTTC
CDR3aa: CASSVDSRETQYF

j_gene: TRBJ2-2
d_gene: .
v_gene: TRBV2
abundance: .
CDR3nt: TGTGCCAGCAGTCCTGGGCGCACCGGGGAGCTGTTTTTT
CDR3aa: CASSPGRTGELFF

j_gene: TRBJ1-4
d_gene: .
v_gene: TRBV10-3
abundance: .
CDR3nt: TGTGCCATCAGCGACCAGGGGACAAGTGAAAAACTGTTTTTT
CDR3aa: CAISDQGTSEKLFF

j_gene: TRBJ2-3
d_gene: .
v_gene: TRBV5-1
abundance: .
CDR3nt: TGCGCCAGCACGTTAGGGGTGACAGATACGCAGTATTTT
CDR3aa: CASTLGVTDTQYF

j_gene: TRBJ2-2
d_gene: TRBD2
v_gene: TRBV5-4
abundance: .
CDR3nt: TGTGCCAGCACCCCCGGGGATAGCGGGGCCGGGGCCGGGGAGCTGTTTTTT
CDR3aa: CASTPGDSGAGAGELFF

j_gene: TRBJ2-5
d_gene: .
v_gene: TRBV4-1
abundance: .
CDR3nt: TGCGCCAGCAGCCTGGGGGTACGGCAAGAGACCCAGTACTTC
CDR3aa: CASSLGVRQETQYF

j_gene: TRBJ1-3
d_gene: .
v_gene: TRBV10-3
abundance: .
CDR3nt: TGTGCCATCAGTGAGTTCGACGGGGGCAACACCATATATTTT
CDR3aa: CAISEFDGGNTIYF

j_gene: TRBJ1-3
d_gene: .
v_gene: TRBV6-1
abundance: .
CDR3nt: TGTGCCAGCAGTGAAGCCTCACGGATTAACACCATATATTTT
CDR3aa: CASSEASRINTIYF

j_gene: TRBJ2-7
d_gene: TRBD1
v_gene: TRBV5-1
abundance: .
CDR3nt: TGCGCCAGCAGCATCGAGGGGGCCATCTACGAGCAGTACTTC
CDR3aa: CASSIEGAIYEQYF

j_gene: TRBJ2-7
d_gene: .
v_gene: TRBV18
abundance: few
CDR3nt: TGTGCCAGCTCACCATCGGTGGACAGCTCCTACGAGCAGTACTTC
CDR3aa: CASSPSVDSSYEQYF

j_gene: TRBJ2-3
d_gene: TRBD2
v_gene: TRBV4-2
abundance: .
CDR3nt: TGTGCCAGCAGCCAAGAATCCGCTAGCGGGGTTACTCTCGGGGATACGCAGTATTTT
CDR3aa: CASSQESASGVTLGDTQYF

j_gene: TRBJ1-3
d_gene: .
v_gene: TRBV30
abundance: .
CDR3nt: TGTGCCTGGACCGGTGGGGGAGTTCTCCGTGGAAACACCATATATTTT
CDR3aa: CAWTGGGVLRGNTIYF

j_gene: TRBJ1-5
d_gene: .
v_gene: TRBV30
abundance: .
CDR3nt: TGTGCCTGGAGCGCCATTGCCCGCAATCAGCCCCAGCATTTT
CDR3aa: CAWSAIARNQPQHF